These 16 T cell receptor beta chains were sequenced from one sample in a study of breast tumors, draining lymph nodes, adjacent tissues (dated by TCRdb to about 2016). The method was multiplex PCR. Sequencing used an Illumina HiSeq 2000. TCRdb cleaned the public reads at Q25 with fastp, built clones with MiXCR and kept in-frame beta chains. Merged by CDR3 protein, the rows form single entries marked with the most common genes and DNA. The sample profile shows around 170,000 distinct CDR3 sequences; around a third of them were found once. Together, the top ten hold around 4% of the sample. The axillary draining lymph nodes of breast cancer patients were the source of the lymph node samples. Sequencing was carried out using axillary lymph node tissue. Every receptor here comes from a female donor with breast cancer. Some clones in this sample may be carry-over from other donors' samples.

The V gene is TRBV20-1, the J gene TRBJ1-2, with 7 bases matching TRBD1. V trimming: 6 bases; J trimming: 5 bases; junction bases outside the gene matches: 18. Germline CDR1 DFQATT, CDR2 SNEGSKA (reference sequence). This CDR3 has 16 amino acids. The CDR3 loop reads CSAWTTGPSAMYGYTF. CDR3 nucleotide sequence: TGCAGTGCCTGGACGACAGGGCCATCGGCGATGTATGGCTACACCTTC.

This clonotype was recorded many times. The CDR3 DNA reads TGTGCCAGCAGCGCTACAGGGTACGGAAACACCATATATTTT. Amino acids: CASSATGYGNTIYF. J is TRBJ1-3 and V is TRBV2, with a weak D call TRBD1 (6 bases). V dropped 6 bases and J dropped 4 bases, with 13 bases sitting between them. Germline lookup yields CDR1 SNHLY and CDR2 FYNNEI. The CDR3 consists of 14 residues.

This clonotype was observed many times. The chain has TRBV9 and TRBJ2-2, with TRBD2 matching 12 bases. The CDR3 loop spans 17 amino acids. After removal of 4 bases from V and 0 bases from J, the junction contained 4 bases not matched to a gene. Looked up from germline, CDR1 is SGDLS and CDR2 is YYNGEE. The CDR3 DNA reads TGTGCCAGCAGCATCCGGACTAGCGGGGCGAACACCGGGGAGCTGTTTTTT. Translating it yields CASSIRTSGANTGELFF.

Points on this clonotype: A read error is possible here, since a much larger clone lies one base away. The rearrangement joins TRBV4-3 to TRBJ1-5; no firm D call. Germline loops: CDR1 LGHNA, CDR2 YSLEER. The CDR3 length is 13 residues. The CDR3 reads CASSQAYNQPQRF. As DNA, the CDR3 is TGCGCCAGCAGCCAAGCTTATAATCAGCCCCAGCGTTTT.

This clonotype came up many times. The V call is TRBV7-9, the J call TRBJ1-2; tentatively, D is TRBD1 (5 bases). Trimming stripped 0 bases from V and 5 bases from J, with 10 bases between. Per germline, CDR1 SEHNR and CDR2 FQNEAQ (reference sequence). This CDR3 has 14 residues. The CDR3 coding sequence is TGTGCCAGCAGCTTAGCAGGGGCAGGGTATGGCTACACCTTC. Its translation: CASSLAGAGYGYTF.

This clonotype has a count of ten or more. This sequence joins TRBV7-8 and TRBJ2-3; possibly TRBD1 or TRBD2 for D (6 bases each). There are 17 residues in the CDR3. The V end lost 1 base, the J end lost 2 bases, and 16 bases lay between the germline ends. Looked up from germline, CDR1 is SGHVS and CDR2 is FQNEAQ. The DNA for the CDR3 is TGTGCCAGCAGCTTAGGGGGGGCACAAGGCTCCACAGATACGCAGTATTTT. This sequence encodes CASSLGGAQGSTDTQYF.

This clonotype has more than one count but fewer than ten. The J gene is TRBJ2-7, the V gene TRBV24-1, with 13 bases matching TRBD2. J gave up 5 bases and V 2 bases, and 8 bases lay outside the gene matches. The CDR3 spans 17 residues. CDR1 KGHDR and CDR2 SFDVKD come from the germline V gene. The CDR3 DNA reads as TGTGCCACCAGTGATTCCGGGACTAGCGGGGCAATCCACGAGCAGTACTTC. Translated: CATSDSGTSGAIHEQYF.

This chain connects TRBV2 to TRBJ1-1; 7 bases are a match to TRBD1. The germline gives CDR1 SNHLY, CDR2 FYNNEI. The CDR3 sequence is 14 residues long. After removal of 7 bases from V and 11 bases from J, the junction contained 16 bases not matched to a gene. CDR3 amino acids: CASTEGDRHGRAFF. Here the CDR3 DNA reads TGTGCCAGCACCGAGGGGGACAGACATGGAAGGGCTTTCTTT.

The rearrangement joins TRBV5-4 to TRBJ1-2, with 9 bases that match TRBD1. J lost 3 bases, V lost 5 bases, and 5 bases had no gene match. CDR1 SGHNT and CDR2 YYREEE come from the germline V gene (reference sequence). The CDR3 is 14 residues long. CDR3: CASSPRTGDYGYTF. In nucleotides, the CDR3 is TGTGCCAGCAGTCCCCGGACAGGGGACTATGGCTACACCTTC.

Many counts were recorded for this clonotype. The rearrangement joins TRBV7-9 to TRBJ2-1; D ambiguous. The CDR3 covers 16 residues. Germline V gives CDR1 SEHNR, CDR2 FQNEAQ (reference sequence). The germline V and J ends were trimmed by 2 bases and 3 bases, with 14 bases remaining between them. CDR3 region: CASSLPLWTFYNEQFF. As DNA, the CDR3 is TGTGCCAGCAGCTTACCTCTATGGACCTTCTACAATGAGCAGTTCTTC.

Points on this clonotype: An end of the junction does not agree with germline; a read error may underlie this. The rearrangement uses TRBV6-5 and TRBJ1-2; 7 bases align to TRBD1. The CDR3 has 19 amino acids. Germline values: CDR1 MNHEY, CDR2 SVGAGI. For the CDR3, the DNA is TGTGCCAGCAGTCACTCGAAGGGGGCCCTCGTCGGGGAAGTCTATGGCTACACCTTC. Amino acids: CASSHSKGALVGEVYGYTF.

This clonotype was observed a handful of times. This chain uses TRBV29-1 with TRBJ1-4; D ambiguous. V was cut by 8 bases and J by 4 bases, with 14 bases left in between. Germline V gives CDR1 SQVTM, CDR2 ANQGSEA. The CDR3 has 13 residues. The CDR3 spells CSLDPRLNEKLFF. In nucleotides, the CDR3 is TGCAGCTTAGACCCACGTCTTAATGAAAAACTGTTTTTT.

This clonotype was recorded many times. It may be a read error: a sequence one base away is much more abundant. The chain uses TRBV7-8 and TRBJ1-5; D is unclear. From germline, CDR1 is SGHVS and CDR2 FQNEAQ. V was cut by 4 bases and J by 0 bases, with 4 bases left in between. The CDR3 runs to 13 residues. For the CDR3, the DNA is TGTGCCAGCAGCTCCTATAGCAATCAGCCCCAGCATTTT. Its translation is CASSSYSNQPQHF.

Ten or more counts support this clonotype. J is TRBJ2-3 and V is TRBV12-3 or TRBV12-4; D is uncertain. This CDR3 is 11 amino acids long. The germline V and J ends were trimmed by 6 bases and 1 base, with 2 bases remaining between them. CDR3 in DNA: TGTGCCAGCAGGCGCACAGATACGCAGTATTTT. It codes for CASRRTDTQYF.

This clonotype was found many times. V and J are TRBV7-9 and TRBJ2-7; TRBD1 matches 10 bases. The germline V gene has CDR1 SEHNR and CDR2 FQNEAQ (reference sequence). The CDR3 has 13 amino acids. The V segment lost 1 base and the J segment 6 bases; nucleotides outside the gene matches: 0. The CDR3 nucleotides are TGTGCCAGCAGCTTAGGGACAGGGGGCGAGCAGTACTTC. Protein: CASSLGTGGEQYF.

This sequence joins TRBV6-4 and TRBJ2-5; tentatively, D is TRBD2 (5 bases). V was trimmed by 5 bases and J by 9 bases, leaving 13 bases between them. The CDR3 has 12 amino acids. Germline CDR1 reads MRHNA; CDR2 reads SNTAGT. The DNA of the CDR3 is TGTGCCAGCAGTTCTGGGCCCGGGGCCCAGTACTTC. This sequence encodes CASSSGPGAQYF.